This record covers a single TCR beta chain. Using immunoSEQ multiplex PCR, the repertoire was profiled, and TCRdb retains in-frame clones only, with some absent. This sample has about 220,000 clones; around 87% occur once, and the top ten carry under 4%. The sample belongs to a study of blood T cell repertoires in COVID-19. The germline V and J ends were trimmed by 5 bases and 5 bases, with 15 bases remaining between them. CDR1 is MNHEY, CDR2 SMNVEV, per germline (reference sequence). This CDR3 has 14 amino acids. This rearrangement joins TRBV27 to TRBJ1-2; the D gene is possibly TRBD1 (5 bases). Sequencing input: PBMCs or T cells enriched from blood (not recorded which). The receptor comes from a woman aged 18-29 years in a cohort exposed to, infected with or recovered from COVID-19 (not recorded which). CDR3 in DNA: TGTGCCAGCAGTCCATCGGGTGCAGGGTATGGCTACACCTTC. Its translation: CASSPSGAGYGYTF.